Sequencing of this TCR beta chain was carried out in a study of cytomegalovirus exposure and HLA in healthy donors. Study details: Inside one of the first data releases sat around 85 million unique TCRs taken from HLA-typed donors.

PCR employed 60 Vbeta and 13 Jbeta primers. Produced via immunoSEQ multiplex PCR; TCRdb's table is partial and in-frame only. Altogether about 170,000 clones are present, approximately 71% being singletons, with the ten largest covering more than 1.3%. CDR1 SGHDN and CDR2 FVKESK come from the germline V gene. V was trimmed by 0 bases and J by 4 bases, leaving 13 bases between them. This CDR3 is 16 amino acids long. The table lists this clone with a few counts. Its antigen is not identified. Study-wide results and limits: It was reported in a later analysis that an Asian-associated ancestry cluster showed fewer N-insertions than the approximately 670-donor mean.

The chain has TRBV14 and TRBJ2-1; D possibly corresponds to TRBD1 (5 bases). This clonotype was sampled from a girl aged 5-17 years in good health and CMV-seronegative. The material sequenced was PBMCs. The CDR3 nucleotides are TGTGCCAGCAGCCAAGACTCAGGGTATGGTTACAATGAGCAGTTCTTC. As protein: CASSQDSGYGYNEQFF.